The 24 T cell receptor beta chains presented below share a single source sample, sequenced in a study of shared T cell receptors in the human thymus. Assay used: immunoSEQ multiplex PCR; TCRdb lists only in-frame clones, some missing. The sample holds hundreds of thousands of clones, roughly 86% seen once. These same records also appear under a second study, on human thymus T cells.

Sequencing was done on a sample of thymocytes. The receptors here all came from a boy younger than two with a congenital heart defect.

This clone was picked up one time. The DNA for the CDR3 is TGTGCCAGCAGTGAAGAGGGCGGGAAGTCTGGGAATGAGCAGTTCTTC. Amino acid sequence: CASSEEGGKSGNEQFF. This sequence joins TRBV2 and TRBJ2-1, with a tentative D call TRBD2 (6 bases). V lost 1 base to trimming and J lost 7 bases, with 17 bases between them. CDR3 length equals 16 residues. From germline, CDR1 is SNHLY and CDR2 FYNNEI.

The CDR3 loop is CASSLDGKINEKLFF. In DNA form, the CDR3 reads TGCGCCAGCAGCTTGGACGGGAAAATTAATGAAAAACTGTTTTTT. The chain carries TRBV5-1 and TRBJ1-4; no reliable D call. CDR1 is SGHRS and CDR2 is YFSETQ in the germline V gene. The CDR3 runs to 15 residues. V was cut by 0 bases and J by 4 bases, with 10 bases left in between.

The CDR3 DNA sequence: TGCGCCAGCAGCCAAGAAGTGACTTGGTCGCGTTGGGTGCCGGAGACCCAGTACTTC. This codes for CASSQEVTWSRWVPETQYF. This chain joins TRBV4-3 and TRBJ2-5; no reliable D call. Germline CDR1 reads LGHNA; CDR2 reads YSLEER. The V gene lost 0 bases and the J gene lost 5 bases, with 25 bases spanning the gap. This CDR3 is 19 amino acids long.

This clone came up once. The chain couples TRBV9 to TRBJ1-1, with TRBD1 identical over 7 bases. Germline CDR1 is SGDLS and CDR2 is YYNGEE. CDR3 length: 16 amino acids. V shed 2 bases, J shed 3 bases, and the junction held 10 bases outside the gene matches. This CDR3 reads CASSVRRDSEDTEAFF. In DNA form, the CDR3 reads TGTGCCAGCAGCGTCCGTCGGGACAGTGAGGACACTGAAGCTTTCTTT.

The chain employs TRBV19 and TRBJ1-2, with 11 bases lining up with TRBD1. Unmatched junction bases numbered 12, after V lost 5 bases and J lost 4 bases. Germline V gene sequence: CDR1 LNHDA, CDR2 SQIVND (reference sequence). The CDR3 is made up of 17 amino acids. The CDR3 region has the DNA TGTGCCAGTAGTCAATCCCTCCGGGACAGGGGGTTCTATGGCTACACCTTC. It is translated as CASSQSLRDRGFYGYTF.

This clone was seen more than once but under ten times. The chain combines TRBV5-1 with TRBJ2-5; no reliable D call. The germline V gene encodes CDR1 SGHRS and CDR2 YFSETQ. This CDR3 comprises 14 residues. V lost 4 bases and J lost 2, with 12 bases in between. This CDR3 reads CASSPFSRQETQYF. The DNA of the CDR3 is TGCGCCAGCAGCCCCTTTAGTCGACAAGAGACCCAGTACTTC.

Only one count was recorded for this clone. The chain uses TRBV28 and TRBJ1-4, with 9 positions matching TRBD1. The CDR3 covers 15 residues. Per germline, CDR1 MDHEN and CDR2 SYDVKM. V trimming: 7 bases; J trimming: 6 bases; junction bases outside the gene matches: 9. Here the CDR3 reads CASTSKDRGYEKLFF. The CDR3 DNA sequence: TGTGCCAGCACGAGCAAGGACAGGGGATATGAAAAACTGTTTTTT.

The chain joins TRBV5-1 to TRBJ2-7; TRBD2 aligns across 11 bases. CDR1 is SGHRS, CDR2 YFSETQ, per germline. The CDR3 has 17 residues. V lost 0 bases to trimming and J lost 2 bases; unmatched junction nucleotides: 7. CDR3 sequence reads: CASSLVLAGGTPYEQYF. The CDR3 DNA reads TGCGCCAGCAGCTTGGTGTTAGCGGGAGGGACCCCCTACGAGCAGTACTTC.

V usage is TRBV27 and J usage is TRBJ2-7, with 9 nucleotides matching TRBD1. The J segment lost 4 bases and the V segment lost 10 bases, leaving 11 bases of the junction unmatched. There are 14 residues in the CDR3. The germline V gene has CDR1 MNHEY and CDR2 SMNVEV (reference sequence). CDR3 sequence reads: CATSPGQGWYEQYF. The CDR3 DNA is TGTGCCACCTCCCCCGGACAGGGGTGGTACGAGCAGTACTTC.

The chain couples TRBV6-6 to TRBJ2-7, with TRBD2 matching over 8 bases. J gave up 2 bases and V 6 bases, and 6 bases lay outside the gene matches. Looked up from germline, CDR1 is MNHNY and CDR2 is SVGAGI (reference sequence). The CDR3 is made up of 14 amino acids. The CDR3 coding sequence is TGTGCCAGCAGCCTTAGCGGGAACCCCTACGAGCAGTACTTC. It encodes CASSLSGNPYEQYF.

Written as DNA, the CDR3 is TGCGCCAGCAGCCGCTCCTACTTTGACAGCTTCTCGCCCCTCCACTTT. It translates to CASSRSYFDSFSPLHF. The gene calls are TRBV4-3 and TRBJ1-6, with D possibly matching TRBD1 (5 bases). CDR1 is LGHNA, CDR2 YSLEER, per germline. With 4 bases removed from V and 13 bases from J, the gap between germline ends came to 23 bases. This CDR3 is built from 16 residues.

The chain recombines TRBV7-2 with TRBJ1-1; D gene uncertain. The ends were cut back, 6 bases at V and 4 bases at J, with 12 bases in the middle. The CDR3 totals 13 residues. Germline CDR1 reads SGHTA; CDR2 reads FQGNSA. CDR3 sequence reads: CASRAHPITEAFF. The CDR3 DNA reads TGTGCCAGCAGGGCTCACCCCATCACTGAAGCTTTCTTT.

This clone occurred once. The J gene is TRBJ1-5, the V gene TRBV28; TRBD1 matches 9 bases. The CDR3 has 13 amino acids. With V trimmed by 5 bases and J by 9 bases, 5 bases remained unmatched. CDR1 MDHEN and CDR2 SYDVKM come from the germline V gene. The CDR3 DNA follows: TGTGCCAGCAGTCATACAGGGGGCAGGCCCCAGCATTTT. Translated, it gives CASSHTGGRPQHF.

This clone came up a few times. The chain couples TRBV5-4 to TRBJ1-6, with TRBD1 matching 11 bases. The CDR3 extends over 15 amino acids. CDR1 is SGHNT, CDR2 YYREEE, per germline (reference sequence). Trimming at V came to 9 bases and at J to 15 bases, leaving 17 bases not matched to a gene. Here the CDR3 reads CAKSRGQGARRVLHF. For the CDR3, the DNA is TGTGCCAAGAGCAGAGGACAGGGGGCGCGTCGGGTCCTCCACTTT.

The chain recombines TRBV28 with TRBJ2-3; 7 bases map to TRBD1. This CDR3 is 14 amino acids long. CDR1 and CDR2 (germline): MDHEN, SYDVKM. Trimming removed 8 bases from V and 2 bases from J; junction bases left unmatched: 7. The CDR3 loop is CASGDRVNTDTQYF. The CDR3 coding sequence is TGTGCCAGCGGAGACAGGGTGAACACAGATACGCAGTATTTT.

This chain joins TRBV4-1 and TRBJ2-1, with a tentative D call TRBD2 (5 bases). V shed 3 bases and J shed 8 bases, with 20 bases lying between them. This CDR3 region has 16 residues. From germline, CDR1 is MGHRA and CDR2 YSYEKL. The CDR3 coding sequence is TGCGCCAGCAGCCACCTCACGCCCTTCGGGGAAGATGAGCAGTTCTTC. This gives the protein CASSHLTPFGEDEQFF.

The chain links TRBV7-2 to TRBJ1-1; 9 nucleotides match TRBD1. Looked up from germline, CDR1 is SGHTA and CDR2 is FQGNSA. V was pared by 1 base and J by 7 bases, with 19 bases of the junction left unmatched. The CDR3 length is 19 residues. DNA for the CDR3: TGTGCCAGCAGCTTAGTAGGAGGGGACAGGGTGCCTAAAATCTTTGAAGCTTTCTTT. This codes for CASSLVGGDRVPKIFEAFF. Using reference TRBV7-2 and TRBJ1-1 for the parts outside the CDR3, the full variable domain is GAGVSQSPSNKVTEKGKDVELRCDPISGHTALYWYRQSLGQGLEFLIYFQGNSAPDKSGLPSDRFSAERTGGSVSTLTIQRTQQEDSAVYLCASSLVGGDRVPKIFEAFFGQGTRLTVV.

This clone was detected once. In nucleotides, the CDR3 is TGCGCCAGATCGGACAGTAAGAATTCACCCCTCCACTTT. Translation: CARSDSKNSPLHF. V is TRBV10-2 and J is TRBJ1-6; a possible D gene is TRBD1 (6 bases). This CDR3 comprises 13 residues. Germline assignment: CDR1 WSHSY and CDR2 SAAADI. Trimming removed 9 bases from V and 7 bases from J, with 13 bases in between.

The genes are TRBV5-1 and TRBJ1-2, with D tentatively TRBD1 (5 bases). The CDR3 is made up of 13 amino acids. CDR1 is SGHRS and CDR2 is YFSETQ in the germline V gene. Deletions cut 5 bases from V and 2 bases from J, with 10 bases between. The CDR3 loop is CASRGSGNYGYTF. In DNA form, the CDR3 reads TGCGCCAGCAGAGGGTCAGGGAACTATGGCTACACCTTC.

The chain couples TRBV5-5 to TRBJ2-1, with D hard to call. Germline loops: CDR1 SGHKS, CDR2 YYEKEE (reference sequence). V dropped 2 bases and J dropped 3 bases, with 9 bases sitting between them. The CDR3 runs to 14 residues. CDR3 in amino acids: CASSFQTRYNEQFF. The CDR3 DNA sequence: TGTGCCAGCAGCTTCCAGACTCGCTACAATGAGCAGTTCTTC.

The table lists this clone with a few counts. The chain has TRBV29-1 and TRBJ1-2; D is uncertain. The CDR3 length is 13 residues. Germline lookup yields CDR1 SQVTM and CDR2 ANQGSEA. Trimming removed 0 bases at V and 4 bases at J, with 9 bases between. The CDR3 nucleotides are TGCAGCGTTGAAGAAGGAGGAATCTATGGCTACACCTTC. This gives the protein CSVEEGGIYGYTF.

The chain has TRBV6-6 and TRBJ2-3, with 8 bases fitting TRBD2. The ends lost 7 bases at V and 6 bases at J; junction bases unmatched: 9. The germline V gene has CDR1 MNHNY and CDR2 SVGAGI (reference sequence). The CDR3 is made up of 14 amino acids. CDR3 in amino acids: CASTPPGGKDTQYF. The CDR3 DNA is TGTGCCAGCACTCCCCCGGGAGGGAAGGATACGCAGTATTTT.

The rearrangement joins TRBV4-1 to TRBJ2-1; TRBD2 matches at 11 bases. Looked up from germline, CDR1 is MGHRA and CDR2 is YSYEKL. Trimming cost V 0 bases and J 10 bases; bases outside gene matches: 8. CDR3 length equals 16 residues. The CDR3 spells CASSQDLLAGVKEQFF. DNA of the CDR3: TGCGCCAGCAGCCAAGACTTACTAGCGGGAGTGAAGGAGCAGTTCTTC.

This clone showed up just a few times. This chain joins TRBV9 and TRBJ1-6; perhaps TRBD1 as D (5 bases). The V gene's germline CDR1 is SGDLS and CDR2 YYNGEE. V was shortened by 2 bases and J by 8 bases, with 11 bases between the two germline ends. This CDR3 is built from 14 residues. The CDR3 region has the DNA TGTGCCAGCAGCGTGGGTTGGGGGGATTCACCCCTCCACTTT. Protein sequence: CASSVGWGDSPLHF.